This T cell receptor (beta chain) is from a study of blood T cell repertoires in COVID-19. With 0 bases removed from V and 9 bases from J, the gap between germline ends came to 11 bases. Germline V gives CDR1 SGHNT, CDR2 YYREEE (reference sequence). The CDR3 is 13 residues long. Using immunoSEQ multiplex PCR, the repertoire was profiled, and TCRdb retains in-frame clones only, with some absent. The sample shows 250,000 or so clones, 88% of them seen only once. The chain joins TRBV5-4 to TRBJ2-3; D is possibly TRBD2 (6 bases). Sequencing used PBMCs or T cells enriched from blood (not recorded which). The receptor was derived from a woman aged 25 to 45 who had been exposed to COVID-19. This CDR3 is CASSLGIAGTQYF. The CDR3 coding sequence is TGTGCCAGCAGCTTGGGGATTGCGGGAACGCAGTATTTT. The entire variable domain, with the rest obtained from reference TRBV5-4 and TRBJ2-3, is as follows: ETGVTQSPTHLIKTRGQQVTLRCSSQSGHNTVSWYQQALGQGPQFIFQYYREEENGRGNFPPRFSGLQFPNYSSELNVNALELDDSALYLCASSLGIAGTQYFGPGTRLTVL.